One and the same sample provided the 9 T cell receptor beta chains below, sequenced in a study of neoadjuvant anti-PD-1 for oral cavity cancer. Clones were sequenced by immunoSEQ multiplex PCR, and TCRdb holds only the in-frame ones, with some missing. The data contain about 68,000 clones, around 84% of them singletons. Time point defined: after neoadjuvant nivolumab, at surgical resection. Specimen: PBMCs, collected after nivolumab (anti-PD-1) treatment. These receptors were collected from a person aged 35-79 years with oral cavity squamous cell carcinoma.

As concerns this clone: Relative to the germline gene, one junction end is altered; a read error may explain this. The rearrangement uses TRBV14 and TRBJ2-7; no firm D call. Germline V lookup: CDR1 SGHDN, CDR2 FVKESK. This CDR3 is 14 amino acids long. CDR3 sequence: CASSQGIRAGEQYF. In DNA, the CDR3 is TGTGCCAGCAGTCAAGGGATTCGAGCTGGCGAGCAGTACTTC.

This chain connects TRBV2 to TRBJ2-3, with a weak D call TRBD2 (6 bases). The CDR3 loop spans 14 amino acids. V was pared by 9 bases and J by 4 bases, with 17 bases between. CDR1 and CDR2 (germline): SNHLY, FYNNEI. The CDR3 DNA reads TGTGCCAGTAACCTAGCGCTTTGGGCAGATACGCAGTATTTT. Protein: CASNLALWADTQYF.

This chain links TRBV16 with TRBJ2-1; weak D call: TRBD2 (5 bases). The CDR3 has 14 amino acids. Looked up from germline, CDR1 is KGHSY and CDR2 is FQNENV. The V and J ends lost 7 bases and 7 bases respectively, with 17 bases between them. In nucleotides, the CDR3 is TGTGCCAGCACCCCGGCGGGTAATAGGAATGAGCAGTTCTTC. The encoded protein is CASTPAGNRNEQFF.

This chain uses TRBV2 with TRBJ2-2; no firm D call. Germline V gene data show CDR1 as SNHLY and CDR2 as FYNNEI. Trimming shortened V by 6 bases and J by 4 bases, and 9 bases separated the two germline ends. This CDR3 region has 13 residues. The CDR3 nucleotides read TGTGCCAGCAGCTACGAGAGCACCGGGGAGCTGTTTTTT. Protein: CASSYESTGELFF.

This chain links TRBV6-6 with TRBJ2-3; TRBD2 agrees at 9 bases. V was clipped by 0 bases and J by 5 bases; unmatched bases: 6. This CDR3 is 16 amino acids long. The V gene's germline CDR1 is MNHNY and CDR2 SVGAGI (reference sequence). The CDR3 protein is CASSYSKREVGDTQYF. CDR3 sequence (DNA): TGTGCCAGCAGTTACTCGAAGCGGGAGGTTGGAGATACGCAGTATTTT.

CDR3 loop: CASSGEGGEKLFF. DNA for the CDR3: TGTGCCAGCAGTGGGGAGGGGGGCGAAAAACTGTTTTTT. V gene TRBV6-5 combines with J gene TRBJ1-4; weak D call: TRBD1 (6 bases). The CDR3 covers 13 residues. Between the trimmed V and J ends, which lost 5 bases and 8 bases, there was a span of 12 bases. Germline V gives CDR1 MNHEY, CDR2 SVGAGI.

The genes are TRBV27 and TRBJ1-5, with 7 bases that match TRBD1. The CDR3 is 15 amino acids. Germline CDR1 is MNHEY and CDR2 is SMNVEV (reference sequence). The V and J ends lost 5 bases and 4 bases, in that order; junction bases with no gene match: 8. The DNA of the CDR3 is TGTGCCAGCAGTCCTCAGGGGGGTCTAAATCAGCCCCAGCATTTT. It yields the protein CASSPQGGLNQPQHF.

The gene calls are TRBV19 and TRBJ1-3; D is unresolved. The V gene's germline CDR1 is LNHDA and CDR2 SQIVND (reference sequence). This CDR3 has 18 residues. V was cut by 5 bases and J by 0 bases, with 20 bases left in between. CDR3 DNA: TGTGCCAGTAGTGAAATTTCAACTAGGTGGAGCTCTGGAAACACCATATATTTT. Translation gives CASSEISTRWSSGNTIYF.

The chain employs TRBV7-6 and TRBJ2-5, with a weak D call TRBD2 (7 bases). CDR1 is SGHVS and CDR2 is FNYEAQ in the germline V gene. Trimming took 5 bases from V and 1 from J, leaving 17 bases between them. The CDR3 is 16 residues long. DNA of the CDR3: TGTGCCAGCAGCAGCGGGACACCAGGGACCCAAGAGACCCAGTACTTC. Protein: CASSSGTPGTQETQYF.